These 30 T cell receptor beta chains share one sample of origin, sequenced in a study of identical twins. From the 5' RACE reads, TCRdb called clonotypes with MiXCR, one entry per CDR3 protein. This repertoire shows just under 650,000 distinct CDR3 sequences, just over 7% found once; its top ten account for 1.6%. This sample was shared with a second study, whose subject was yellow fever vaccine responses in identical twins.

The material sequenced was PBMCs. Receptors were obtained from a woman aged 18-29 years in good health.

The chain uses TRBV20-1 and TRBJ1-1; D not certain. Looked up from germline, CDR1 is DFQATT and CDR2 is SNEGSKA (reference sequence). Trimming took off 6 bases at V and 1 base at J, with 15 bases between the two ends. The CDR3 is made up of 14 amino acids. DNA for the CDR3: TGCAGTGCGCGACTGGACCGATCGAACACTGAAGCTTTCTTT. Translation gives CSARLDRSNTEAFF.

The CDR3 is CASSLYSQGFSETQYF. CDR3 DNA sequence: TGTGCCAGCAGTTTATATTCCCAGGGGTTTTCAGAGACCCAGTACTTC. The chain carries TRBV28 and TRBJ2-5; possible D gene TRBD1, 6 bases. From germline, CDR1 is MDHEN and CDR2 SYDVKM. The CDR3 consists of 16 residues. V dropped 1 base and J dropped 4 bases, with 16 bases sitting between them.

This clonotype was found a few times. The chain recombines TRBV20-1 with TRBJ2-2; no definite D call. This CDR3 comprises 14 residues. V lost 6 bases, J lost 0 bases, and 11 bases lay in between. Germline V gene sequence: CDR1 DFQATT, CDR2 SNEGSKA (reference sequence). CDR3 sequence (DNA): TGCAGTGCCGCAGTTGGGGCGAACACCGGGGAGCTGTTTTTT. This gives the protein CSAAVGANTGELFF.

At least ten counts were recorded for this clonotype. An end of the junction does not agree with germline; a read error may underlie this. The chain uses TRBV5-1 and TRBJ2-1; 8 nucleotides line up with TRBD2. The CDR3 totals 15 residues. Germline-derived CDR1 and CDR2 are SGHRS and YFSETQ. The CDR3 coding sequence is TGTGCCAGCAGCTTAGGCGGGGGGACCTACAATGAGCAGTTCTTC. As protein: CASSLGGGTYNEQFF.

This clonotype was seen at least ten times. The gene calls are TRBV5-1 and TRBJ2-1, with D perhaps matching TRBD1 (6 bases). There are 13 residues in the CDR3. Germline CDR1 SGHRS, CDR2 YFSETQ. V was clipped by 4 bases and J by 7 bases, with 12 bases between them. Here the CDR3 reads CASSPKGENEQFF. CDR3 coding DNA: TGCGCCAGCAGCCCGAAGGGGGAGAATGAGCAGTTCTTC.

The chain couples TRBV28 to TRBJ2-7; D remains ambiguous. The CDR3 length is 14 residues. Germline V CDR1 and CDR2: MDHEN, SYDVKM. Trimming removed 6 bases at V and 2 bases at J, with 14 bases between. CDR3 nucleotides: TGTGCCAGCAGCCCAACCGATTGGCCCTACGAGCAGTACTTC. As protein: CASSPTDWPYEQYF.

This clonotype was detected a few times. The chain has TRBV6-5 and TRBJ1-6; possibly TRBD1 for D (5 bases). The CDR3 covers 16 residues. Germline values: CDR1 MNHEY, CDR2 SVGAGI. Trimming removed 1 base from V and 8 bases from J, with 15 bases in between. DNA for the CDR3: TGTGCCAGCAGTTACTGGGGCGGGGTAAGGGATTCACCCCTCCACTTT. Residues: CASSYWGGVRDSPLHF.

This clonotype was counted at least ten times. The chain couples TRBV5-6 to TRBJ2-3, with 9 bases identical to TRBD1. The CDR3 consists of 15 residues. Germline CDR1 reads SGHDT; CDR2 reads YYEEEE. Trimming cost V 4 bases and J 3 bases; bases outside gene matches: 6. The CDR3 nucleotides are TGTGCCAGCAGCCCCGGGACAGGGCTAACAGATACGCAGTATTTT. Encoded protein: CASSPGTGLTDTQYF. The entire variable domain, with the rest obtained from reference TRBV5-6 and TRBJ2-3, is as follows: DAGVTQSPTHLIKTRGQQVTLRCSPKSGHDTVSWYQQALGQGPQFIFQYYEEEERQRGNFPDRFSGHQFPNYSSELNVNALLLGDSALYLCASSPGTGLTDTQYFGPGTRLTVL.

V and J are TRBV12-3 or TRBV12-4 and TRBJ1-1; D is ambiguous. Trimming stripped 7 bases from V and 5 bases from J, with 17 bases between. The CDR3 has 14 residues. The CDR3 bases are TGTGCCAGCATTCCCAGTTCCCGCGGGACTGAAGCTTTCTTT. Protein: CASIPSSRGTEAFF.

This clonotype has at least ten counts. V gene TRBV12-3 or TRBV12-4 combines with J gene TRBJ2-2, with 11 nucleotides matching TRBD2. The trim removed 7 bases at V and 5 bases at J, leaving 18 bases unmatched. The CDR3 is made up of 19 amino acids. The CDR3 DNA is TGTGCCAGCACCCCGCAAAGGGGACTAGCGGTTGGGGGAACCGGGGAGCTGTTTTTT. This codes for CASTPQRGLAVGGTGELFF.

The chain links TRBV10-3 to TRBJ2-7; D gene ambiguous. This CDR3 has 14 amino acids. V lost 0 bases and J 6 bases, leaving 12 bases between the germline ends. Germline CDR1 and CDR2: ENHRY and SYGVKD. The CDR3 protein is CAISESVGLIEQYF. The CDR3 coding sequence is TGTGCCATCAGTGAGTCGGTGGGGTTGATCGAGCAGTACTTC.

This clonotype was counted at least ten times. V and J are TRBV12-3 or TRBV12-4 and TRBJ1-6; D perhaps matches TRBD1 (5 bases). Trimming pared 4 bases from V and 7 bases from J, leaving 14 bases between. The CDR3 is 15 residues long. CDR3 nucleotides: TGTGCCAGCAGTTCAGGCAGGGTGGGAAATTCACCCCTCCACTTT. Protein: CASSSGRVGNSPLHF.

This chain uses TRBV20-1 with TRBJ2-3; 9 bases match TRBD1. This CDR3 region has 16 residues. V dropped 5 bases and J dropped 2; count of bases not matched to a gene: 11. Germline V gene data show CDR1 as DFQATT and CDR2 as SNEGSKA (reference sequence). CDR3 protein: CSASFSGTGPTDTQYF. CDR3 sequence (DNA): TGCAGTGCTTCTTTCTCCGGGACAGGGCCCACAGATACGCAGTATTTT.

V is TRBV11-1 and J is TRBJ2-1, with 9 bases lining up with TRBD1. This CDR3 is 15 amino acids long. Germline V gene sequence: CDR1 SGHAT, CDR2 FQDESV (reference sequence). After removal of 5 bases from V and 13 bases from J, the junction contained 15 bases not matched to a gene. CDR3 DNA: TGTGCCAGCAGCCTGAACCCAGGGGGACAGGGCAGTCAGTTCTTC. It encodes CASSLNPGGQGSQFF.

Ten or more counts support this clonotype. The chain is built from TRBV12-3 or TRBV12-4 and TRBJ1-5; no firm D call. This CDR3 has 14 amino acids. Trimming took off 6 bases at V and 2 bases at J, with 11 bases between the two ends. This CDR3 is CASSSSAGNQPQHF. Here the CDR3 DNA reads TGTGCCAGCAGCAGTTCGGCAGGCAATCAGCCCCAGCATTTT.

The V call is TRBV20-1, the J call TRBJ2-7; 11 nucleotides match TRBD2. This CDR3 comprises 19 residues. Germline CDR1 and CDR2: DFQATT and SNEGSKA (reference sequence). J gave up 3 bases and V 3 bases, and 19 bases lay outside the gene matches. This chain's CDR3 is CSASMAGPPGLAGLYEQYF. The CDR3 nucleotides are TGCAGTGCTAGTATGGCGGGGCCCCCCGGACTAGCGGGCCTCTACGAGCAGTACTTC.

This clonotype was observed a handful of times. The chain links TRBV20-1 to TRBJ2-5, with D perhaps matching TRBD2 (6 bases). The V end lost 3 bases, the J end lost 1 base, and 15 bases lay between the germline ends. The V gene's germline CDR1 is DFQATT and CDR2 SNEGSKA (reference sequence). This CDR3 comprises 15 residues. The CDR3 DNA follows: TGCAGTGCTAGGCAACTAGCACAGCTCCAAGAGACCCAGTACTTC. As protein: CSARQLAQLQETQYF.

This clonotype has just a few counts. The chain employs TRBV15 and TRBJ2-3, with TRBD2 as a possible D gene (6 bases). Germline V gives CDR1 LNHNV, CDR2 YYDKDF (reference sequence). V was shortened by 2 bases and J by 7 bases, with 16 bases between the two germline ends. The CDR3 runs to 15 residues. The DNA for the CDR3 is TGTGCCACCAGCAGACGCCCCTGGGGGGATTATACGCAGTATTTT. It is translated as CATSRRPWGDYTQYF.

The chain carries TRBV15 and TRBJ2-1; TRBD1 matches at 7 bases. This CDR3 is built from 16 residues. Unmatched junction bases numbered 12, after V lost 4 bases and J lost 6 bases. The germline V gene has CDR1 LNHNV and CDR2 YYDKDF (reference sequence). Here the CDR3 DNA reads TGTGCCACCAGCACCCGACAGGGTCAAGCGGCCAATGAGCAGTTCTTC. Translation: CATSTRQGQAANEQFF.

This clonotype has at least ten counts. CDR3 region: CASSSRGAGGYGYTF. For the CDR3, the DNA is TGTGCCAGCAGTTCCCGTGGGGCTGGGGGTTATGGCTACACCTTC. The J gene is TRBJ1-2, the V gene TRBV6-5; D is perhaps TRBD1 (5 bases). Germline V gene sequence: CDR1 MNHEY, CDR2 SVGAGI. The V gene lost 4 bases and the J gene lost 5 bases, with 17 bases spanning the gap. This CDR3 is built from 15 residues.

This clonotype was seen many times. This rearrangement joins TRBV15 to TRBJ1-1; 12 bases align to TRBD1. Germline CDR1 reads LNHNV; CDR2 reads YYDKDF (reference sequence). There are 17 residues in the CDR3. The V and J ends lost 3 bases and 1 base, in that order; junction bases with no gene match: 6. This chain's CDR3 is CATSRRDRGRENTEAFF. CDR3 DNA: TGTGCCACCAGCAGGAGGGACAGGGGGCGAGAGAACACTGAAGCTTTCTTT.

This clonotype appeared many times. V gene TRBV12-3 or TRBV12-4 combines with J gene TRBJ1-2, with D possibly being TRBD1 (6 bases). There are 13 residues in the CDR3. V lost 4 bases and J lost 2, with 8 bases in between. CDR3 protein: CASSSQGNYGYTF. The CDR3 nucleotides are TGTGCCAGCAGTTCCCAGGGGAACTATGGCTACACCTTC.

In this sample, this clonotype turned up a few times. The chain has TRBV27 and TRBJ2-7; D ambiguous. V was cut by 2 bases and J by 3 bases, with 11 bases left in between. The V gene's germline CDR1 is MNHEY and CDR2 SMNVEV (reference sequence). This CDR3 comprises 14 residues. The CDR3, as DNA: TGTGCCAGCAGTTTAATCGCCGACGGCTACGAGCAGTACTTC. It yields the protein CASSLIADGYEQYF.

This clonotype has only a few counts. The rearrangement links TRBV20-1 to TRBJ2-7; TRBD2 might be the D (5 bases). This CDR3 has 14 amino acids. V shed 2 bases and J shed 7 bases, with 18 bases lying between them. Germline lookup yields CDR1 DFQATT and CDR2 SNEGSKA (reference sequence). CDR3 amino acids: CSARPLSGLSEQYF. The CDR3 nucleotides read TGCAGTGCTAGACCGCTCTCAGGACTGAGTGAGCAGTACTTC.

This clonotype was found many times. V usage is TRBV29-1 and J usage is TRBJ2-1, with D possibly TRBD1 on 5 matching bases. Trimming stripped 7 bases from V and 4 bases from J, with 8 bases between. Per the germline V gene, CDR1 is SQVTM and CDR2 is ANQGSEA. This CDR3 spans 11 amino acids. CDR3 protein: CSADRYNEQFF. The CDR3 bases are TGCAGCGCAGACAGATACAATGAGCAGTTCTTC.

This clonotype showed up many times. This chain uses TRBV5-1 with TRBJ2-5; 13 bases are a match to TRBD2. The CDR3 covers 18 residues. V gave up 4 bases and J gave up 4 bases; unmatched junction bases: 13. Germline V gives CDR1 SGHRS, CDR2 YFSETQ. The CDR3 nucleotides read TGCGCCAGCAGCAAATGGACTAGCGGGGGATCTTTGGCAGAGACCCAGTACTTC. Translation: CASSKWTSGGSLAETQYF.

Only a few counts were recorded for this clonotype. The chain carries TRBV6-1 and TRBJ2-7; perhaps TRBD2 as D (5 bases). V was pared by 5 bases and J by 7 bases, with 18 bases between. Germline lookup yields CDR1 MNHNS and CDR2 SASEGT. The CDR3 runs 14 residues. The CDR3 DNA reads TGTGCCAGCAGTCGCGACTGGACTTCGAGAGAGCAGTACTTC. This gives the protein CASSRDWTSREQYF.

This clonotype was seen many times. The V and J genes are TRBV6-5 and TRBJ2-5; no reliable D call. V was cut by 0 bases and J by 5 bases, with 7 bases left in between. The CDR3 sequence is 13 residues long. Germline values: CDR1 MNHEY, CDR2 SVGAGI. CDR3: CASSYSVGETQYF. DNA for the CDR3: TGTGCCAGCAGTTACTCGGTGGGGGAGACCCAGTACTTC.

The rearrangement joins TRBV7-2 to TRBJ1-2; D not resolved. Germline V gives CDR1 SGHTA, CDR2 FQGNSA. This CDR3 comprises 13 residues. Trimming removed 1 base at V and 6 bases at J, with 9 bases between. This CDR3 is CASSLGAADGYTF. CDR3 nucleotide sequence: TGTGCCAGCAGCTTAGGGGCAGCGGATGGCTACACCTTC.

This clonotype was seen at least ten times. V gene TRBV24-1 combines with J gene TRBJ2-2, with D perhaps matching TRBD1 (6 bases). Germline CDR1 is KGHDR and CDR2 is SFDVKD. The CDR3 spans 14 residues. Deletions cut 3 bases from V and 5 bases from J, with 9 bases between. CDR3 protein: CATSDAQGTGELFF. In DNA form, the CDR3 reads TGTGCCACCAGTGATGCCCAGGGGACCGGGGAGCTGTTTTTT.